This T cell receptor (beta chain) is drawn from a study of OX40 agonist ivuxolimab in advanced cancers. The wider study: Participants averaged approximately 61 years of age (range 23 to 79) and were 75% to 90% male. Study conclusions and caveats: At 0.1 to 3.0 mg/kg and by week 6, clonal expansion occurred in CD4+ and CD8+ blood T cells. Partial responders at 0.1-3.0 mg/kg had among the lowest clonal expansion.

From germline, CDR1 is LNHDA and CDR2 SQIVND (reference sequence). The CDR3 runs 15 residues. The V gene lost 6 bases and the J gene lost 0 bases, with 12 bases spanning the gap. For this clone: Its antigen is undetermined.

Collection of blood occurred at baseline, at cycle 4 day 1, and at cycle 7 day 1. Clones were read by immunoSEQ multiplex PCR, and TCRdb kept only the in-frame ones, dropping some. The sample lists roughly 58,000 clones; approximately 90% were seen once. Specimen: CD4+ or CD8+ T cells sorted from blood, collected in a trial of the OX40 agonist ivuxolimab. The V gene is TRBV19, the J gene TRBJ1-5; D gene uncertain. The origin of this receptor is an adult with an advanced solid tumor such as melanoma, head and neck, liver or kidney cancer. The CDR3 is CASRKAEYSNQPQHF. DNA for the CDR3: TGTGCCAGTAGAAAGGCAGAGTATAGCAATCAGCCCCAGCATTTT.